This T cell receptor beta chain originates from a study of T-cell reconstitution after alpha-beta-depleted transplantation in children. This clonotype was seen repeatedly, ten times or more. Germline CDR1 SGHRS, CDR2 YFSETQ. The CDR3 has 13 amino acids. The germline V and J ends were trimmed by 4 bases and 3 bases, with 7 bases remaining between them. Unique molecular identifiers featured in how the TCRbeta library was prepared. TCRdb processed the PCR reads anew with MiXCR; each CDR3 protein has one entry. The repertoire holds just under 350,000 distinct CDR3 sequences, with about 16% as singletons. This clonotype was obtained from a male patient aged 2-15 years who had a stem cell transplant for acute lymphoblastic leukemia, so the T cells may come from the graft donor. The chain couples TRBV5-1 to TRBJ1-4; D not certain. Sequenced here: PBMCs, mostly from graft donor cells, sampled 360 days after TCRalphabeta/CD19-depleted stem cell transplant. The CDR3 sequence: CASSPWPNEKLFF. As DNA, the CDR3 is TGCGCCAGCAGCCCCTGGCCTAATGAAAAACTGTTTTTT.